One and the same sample provided the 10 T cell receptor beta chains below, sequenced in a study of tumor-infiltrating lymphocytes in oesophageal squamous cell carcinoma. MiXCR was run by TCRdb on the PCR reads, yielding one entry per CDR3 protein. The sample carries around 16,000 distinct CDR3 sequences, approximately 43% recorded once. The sequenced sample was blood. Every receptor here comes from a female donor with esophageal squamous cell carcinoma.

The J gene is TRBJ2-1, the V gene TRBV7-9, with 8 nucleotides matching TRBD1. The CDR3 is 13 residues long. Germline lookup yields CDR1 SEHNR and CDR2 FQNEAQ (reference sequence). The J segment lost 4 bases and the V segment lost 6 bases, leaving 2 bases of the junction unmatched. This CDR3 reads CASRRQGYNEQFF. CDR3 coding DNA: TGTGCCAGCAGACGACAGGGGTACAATGAGCAGTTCTTC.

The sample holds many counts of this clonotype. The chain links TRBV4-1 to TRBJ1-1; TRBD1 agrees at 9 bases. V was clipped by 4 bases and J by 2 bases; unmatched bases: 5. CDR1 and CDR2 from the germline V gene are MGHRA and YSYEKL. The CDR3 loop spans 15 amino acids. DNA for the CDR3: TGCGCCAGCAGCCCGTTGGACAGGGGAAACACTGAAGCTTTCTTT. It yields the protein CASSPLDRGNTEAFF.

In this sample, this clonotype turned up many times. This sequence joins TRBV7-8 and TRBJ2-5; 9 nucleotides match TRBD1. The CDR3 has 15 amino acids. Germline-derived CDR1 and CDR2 are SGHVS and FQNEAQ. After removal of 1 base from V and 1 base from J, the junction contained 1 base not matched to a gene. This CDR3 is CASSLGGQGQETQYF. Written as DNA, the CDR3 is TGTGCCAGCAGCTTAGGGGGACAGGGCCAAGAGACCCAGTACTTC.

The chain carries TRBV24-1 and TRBJ2-1; tentatively, D is TRBD1 (5 bases). Trimming took 1 base from V and 7 from J, leaving 19 bases between them. The CDR3 is made up of 17 amino acids. In germline, CDR1 is KGHDR, CDR2 SFDVKD. The CDR3 nucleotides read TGTGCCACCAGTGATTTCCGTTTCGCAGGGAACGCGAATGAGCAGTTCTTC. Amino acid sequence: CATSDFRFAGNANEQFF.

The V and J genes are TRBV30 and TRBJ2-3, with 12 nucleotides matching TRBD2. Germline-derived CDR1 and CDR2 are GTSNPN and SVGIG (reference sequence). The CDR3 is 15 residues long. V was clipped by 4 bases and J by 4 bases; unmatched bases: 6. The CDR3 sequence is CAWTLAGGRADTQYF. Here the CDR3 DNA reads TGTGCCTGGACTCTAGCGGGGGGGCGGGCAGATACGCAGTATTTT.

The chain uses TRBV4-1 and TRBJ1-6; the D is unclear. The CDR3 sequence is 14 residues long. Trimming pared 0 bases from V and 7 bases from J, leaving 7 bases between. Germline loops: CDR1 MGHRA, CDR2 YSYEKL. The CDR3 bases are TGCGCCAGCAGCCAAGATCCGGGGAATTCACCCCTCCACTTT. This encodes CASSQDPGNSPLHF.

On this clonotype: Given a much more abundant clone one base away, this may be a read error. A read error is likely, as this CDR3 ends without the conserved phenylalanine or tryptophan. The chain couples TRBV10-3 to TRBJ2-1; no clear D gene. V dropped 9 bases and J dropped 10 bases, with 19 bases sitting between them. The CDR3 runs 13 residues. Germline CDR1 and CDR2: ENHRY and SYGVKD. The CDR3 loop reads CAINNSKGHEQFC. The CDR3 region has the DNA TGTGCCATTAACAACAGCAAGGGCCACGAGCAGTTCTGC.

This clonotype is classed as medium-sized. The genes are TRBV7-9 and TRBJ2-3; D is uncertain. Trimming stripped 1 base from V and 6 bases from J, with 8 bases between. The germline V gene has CDR1 SEHNR and CDR2 FQNEAQ (reference sequence). The CDR3 contains 13 residues. CDR3 protein: CASSLESPDTQYF. The CDR3 region has the DNA TGTGCCAGCAGCTTAGAGTCCCCCGATACGCAGTATTTT.

The rearrangement uses TRBV7-9 and TRBJ2-5, with D possibly being TRBD2 (5 bases). TRBJ2-7 matches the DNA end more closely, so the J call is doubtful. The germline gives CDR1 SEHNR, CDR2 FQNEAQ (reference sequence). The CDR3 spans 15 residues. The CDR3 nucleotides are TGTGCCAGCAGCTCCCGGACGGGAACCACCTACGAGCAGTACTTC. This gives the protein CASSSRTGTTYEQYF.

This clonotype is medium-sized (0.01 to 0.1%). In DNA form, the CDR3 reads TGTGCCAGCAGCTTAGGAGGAATGAACACTGAAGCTTTCTTT. It yields the protein CASSLGGMNTEAFF. V usage is TRBV7-9 and J usage is TRBJ1-1; D not certain. This CDR3 is built from 14 residues. Looked up from germline, CDR1 is SEHNR and CDR2 is FQNEAQ (reference sequence). Trimming pared 1 base from V and 0 bases from J, leaving 6 bases between.